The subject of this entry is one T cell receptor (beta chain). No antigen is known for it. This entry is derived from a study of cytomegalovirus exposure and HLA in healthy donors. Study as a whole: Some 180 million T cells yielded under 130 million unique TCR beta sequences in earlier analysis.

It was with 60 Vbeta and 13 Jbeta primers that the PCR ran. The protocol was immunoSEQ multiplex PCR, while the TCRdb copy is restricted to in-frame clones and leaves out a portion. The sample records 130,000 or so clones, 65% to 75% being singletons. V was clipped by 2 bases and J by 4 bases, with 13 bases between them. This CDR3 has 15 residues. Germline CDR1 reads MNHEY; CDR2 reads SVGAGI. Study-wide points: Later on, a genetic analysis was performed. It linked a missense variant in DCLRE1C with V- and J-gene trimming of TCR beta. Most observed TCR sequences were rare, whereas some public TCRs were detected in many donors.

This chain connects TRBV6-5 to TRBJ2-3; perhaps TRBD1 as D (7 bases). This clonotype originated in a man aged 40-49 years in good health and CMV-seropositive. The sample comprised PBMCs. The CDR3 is CASSYGGTVSDTQYF. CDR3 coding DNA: TGTGCCAGCAGTTACGGGGGGACAGTTTCAGATACGCAGTATTTT.